Here is one T cell receptor beta chain with its context. The CDR3 is 15 amino acids. Trimming cost V 0 bases and J 8 bases, with 12 bases left between them. The germline V gene encodes CDR1 SGHNT and CDR2 YYREEE (reference sequence). The source of the sample is a study of response to subunit inactivated influenza vaccine. One entry per CDR3 protein results from TCRdb running MiXCR on the RT-PCR reads. Counted here are roughly 540,000 distinct CDR3 sequences, under 30% occurring once; the ten biggest clones make up around 2.8%. In addition, the sample was reused for a study of T cells expressing NK-cell markers. From that study: It was by 5'RACE template switching with UMIs that TCR beta cDNA was made.

The gene calls are TRBV5-4 and TRBJ1-6; possibly TRBD1 for D (5 bases). The TCR comes from a man in his fifties or sixties who received an inactivated influenza vaccine. The source material was CD4+ T cells sorted from PBMCs, sampled 12 days after vaccination. The CDR3 DNA sequence: TGTGCCAGCAGCTTGGGGAGAGGGGAAGATTCACCCCTCCACTTT. It specifies CASSLGRGEDSPLHF.